This T cell receptor (beta chain) was sequenced for a study of human T cells and chemical hapten exposure. Across the whole study: Each patch test put 0.01% DPC on the upper back, and results were read at 6 days. The patient population, which was mostly female, had alopecia areata, totalis or universalis.

The CDR3 has 14 amino acids. Trimming removed 1 base from V and 5 bases from J, with 8 bases in between. Germline CDR1 SGHDN, CDR2 FVKESK. This clonotype occurred once. Its antigen remains unidentified. Since the CDR3 does not end with the conserved phenylalanine or tryptophan, this likely comes from a read error. Time point specified: patch test 3, about 24 weeks after DPC sensitization. Treatment denoted: therapeutic diphenylcyclopropenone sensitization with weekly scalp DPC. Study conclusions and caveats: With regard to DPC sensitization, TCRs above 1 in 1000 frequency did not change.

As originally analysed: Samples held a median of around 96,000 TCRs, range about 23,224–750,000. TCRdb recomputed calls from the RACE reads with MiXCR, one row per CDR3 protein. TCRdb's processing, not the authors' own work, is the source of the V and J calls. The data hold more than 45,000 distinct CDR3 sequences, with about an eighth observed a single time. V and J are TRBV14 and TRBJ2-2; no reliable D call. Here the sequenced sample was whole blood, taken in connection with sensitization to the hapten diphenylcyclopropenone (DPC). This TCR was sampled from a man aged 25-45 years with alopecia areata. Some clones in this sample may be carry-over from other donors' samples. The CDR3 DNA sequence: TGTGCCAGCAGCCAAGTTGGTGGTACCGGGGAGCTGTTTTCT. This encodes CASSQVGGTGELFS.